The T cell receptor (beta chain) described here comes from a study of cytomegalovirus exposure and HLA in healthy donors. Study results and limitations: Subsequent analysis showed first-cohort TCR clusters tending to co-occur in 120 validation repertoires.

About this clone: Its specificity is not known.

TCRdb keeps only in-frame clones here, not all; method: immunoSEQ multiplex PCR. The profile shows around 250,000 clones, 90% of them singletons. The germline CDR1 and CDR2 sequences are SNHLY and FYNNEI. CDR3 length equals 16 residues. Trimming cost V 6 bases and J 4 bases; bases outside gene matches: 11. The chain uses TRBV2 and TRBJ2-7, with 11 nucleotides matching TRBD2. Specimen: PBMCs. The source of this sequence is a woman aged 18-29 years in good health and CMV-seronegative. CDR3 in amino acids: CASRGQGTSGGYEQYF. As DNA, the CDR3 is TGTGCCAGCAGGGGACAGGGAACTAGCGGGGGATACGAGCAGTACTTC.